This T cell receptor (beta chain) was identified during a study of T cell responses to AZD1222 COVID-19 vaccine. Study results and caveats: Females made up more of the donors, who were largely white British, and clonal diversity may have come out too low. Across spike, vaccine-associated CD4 TCRs were found, dominant at 160-218 and 743-854. Nearly half of spike-specific TCRs reportedly target variant regions that are unmutated in the B.1.351 and B.1.1.7 variants. There were repertoire samples only from the period after the peak T cell response.

This clone has just one count. Its cognate antigen is unknown. The assay was immunoSEQ multiplex PCR, and TCRdb's table has in-frame clones only and misses some. This table has 65,000 to 70,000 clones, around 80% appearing once. Unmatched junction bases numbered 7, after V lost 3 bases and J lost 4 bases. The germline V gene has CDR1 SGHRS and CDR2 YFSETQ. There are 14 residues in the CDR3. The sequencing here drew on peripheral blood, taken on day 0 of AZD1222 vaccination. The chain uses TRBV5-1 and TRBJ2-7, with 7 bases identical to TRBD1. The sequence came from an adult in good health. CDR3 in DNA: TGCGCCAGCAGCTCCCAGACAGGGACGTACGAGCAGTACTTC. This sequence encodes CASSSQTGTYEQYF. Using reference TRBV5-1 and TRBJ2-7 for the parts outside the CDR3, the full variable domain is KAGVTQTPRYLIKTRGQQVTLSCSPISGHRSVSWYQQTPGQGLQFLFEYFSETQRNKGNFPGRFSGRQFSNSRSEMNVSTLELGDSALYLCASSSQTGTYEQYFGPGTRLTVT.